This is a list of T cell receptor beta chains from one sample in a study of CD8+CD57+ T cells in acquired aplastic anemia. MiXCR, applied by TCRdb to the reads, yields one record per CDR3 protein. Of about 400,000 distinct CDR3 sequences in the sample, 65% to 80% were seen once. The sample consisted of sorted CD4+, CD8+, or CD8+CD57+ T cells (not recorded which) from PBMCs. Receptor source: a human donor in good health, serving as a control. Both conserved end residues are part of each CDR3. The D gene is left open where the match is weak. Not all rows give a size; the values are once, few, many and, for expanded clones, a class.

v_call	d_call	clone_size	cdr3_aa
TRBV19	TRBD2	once	CASSPVRASGSNEQFF
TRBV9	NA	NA	CASSLRTASGELFF
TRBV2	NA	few	CASSRVAGRSPLHF
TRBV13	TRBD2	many	CASSSWSSGGARDTQYF
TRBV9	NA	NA	CASSPGHWQSSTF
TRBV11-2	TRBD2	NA	CASSSGTSGARGETQYF
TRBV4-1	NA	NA	CDRNLGQSYEQYF
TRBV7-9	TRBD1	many	CASSIGTGPGYTF
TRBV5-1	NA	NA	CASSLGSRGGTEAFF
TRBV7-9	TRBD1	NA	CASSRGDSANYGYTF
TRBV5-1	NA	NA	CASSQSTNTEAFF
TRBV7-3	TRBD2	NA	CASSLVVAGGTNEQFF
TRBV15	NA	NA	CATSRDRQGASNEKLFF
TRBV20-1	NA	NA	CSARNQGHSYEQYF
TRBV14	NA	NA	CASSLRDTAYGYTF
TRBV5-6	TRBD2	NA	CASSLSLAVFSYEQYF
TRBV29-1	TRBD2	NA	CSVRTSGASTDTQYF
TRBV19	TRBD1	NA	CASSEIAMTGGRYGYTF
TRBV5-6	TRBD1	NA	CASSLSGQGPRTEAFF
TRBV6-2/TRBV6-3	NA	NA	CASSFNPGPIQPQHF
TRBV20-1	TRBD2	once	CSARQGTSGHNEQFF
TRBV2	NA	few	CASSEVGFGETQYF
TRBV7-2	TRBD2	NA	CASSPRGGAGLFGQYF
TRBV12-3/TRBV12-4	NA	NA	CASSHDRRTEAFF
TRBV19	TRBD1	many	CASSGQGASVEQFF
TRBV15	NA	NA	CATSPQIATNEKLFF
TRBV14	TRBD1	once	CASSPADRGGYSPLHF
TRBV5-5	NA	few	CASSVDSAHEQYF
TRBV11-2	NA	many	CASSRDKNYGYTF
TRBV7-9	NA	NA	CASRKGDGGMKKLFF
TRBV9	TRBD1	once	CASSLRLGGQAHF